This TCR beta chain is from a study of blood T cell repertoires in COVID-19. Across the study: Whether acute or convalescent, the COVID-19 samples came from the United States, Italy and Spain. PBMCs, B-cell-depleted T cells, or T cells provided the cDNA or gDNA that made up the material.

The V gene's germline CDR1 is MNHEY and CDR2 SVGAGI. V shed 10 bases and J 4 bases; nucleotides not matched to a gene: 11. The CDR3 runs 14 residues. Here immunoSEQ multiplex PCR was the method, and the copy in TCRdb shows in-frame clones only, minus some. This table holds 200,000 to 250,000 clones, around 80% found once. The sample comprised peripheral blood. The receptor comes from a woman aged 70-85 years with acute or convalescent COVID-19. This sequence joins TRBV6-5 and TRBJ2-3; 7 bases line up with TRBD1. This CDR3 reads CAISDRDRADTQYF. CDR3 DNA sequence: TGTGCCATCTCCGACAGGGATAGAGCAGATACGCAGTATTTT.